This TCR beta chain was retrieved from a study of CDR3 diversity in severe acne. TCRdb processed the PCR reads anew with MiXCR; each CDR3 protein has one entry. The sample holds roughly 100,000 distinct CDR3 sequences; around 56% are singletons and the top ten take under 15%. The CDR3 is 15 residues long. V was clipped by 5 bases and J by 0 bases, with 16 bases between them. Germline CDR1 GTSNPN, CDR2 SVGIG (reference sequence). Source material: blood. This chain joins TRBV30 and TRBJ1-1; D remains ambiguous. The sequence derives from a male donor with acne. The CDR3 coding sequence is TGTGCCTGGGCGACACCCCAGGTCTTGAACACTGAAGCTTTCTTT. The encoded protein is CAWATPQVLNTEAFF.